These 20 T cell receptor beta chains were sequenced from one sample in a study of OX40 agonist ivuxolimab in advanced cancers. Clones were read by immunoSEQ multiplex PCR, and TCRdb kept only the in-frame ones, dropping some. The sample comprises tens of thousands of clones, 70% to 90% of which are singletons, and over 4.5% rests with the top ten. This specimen consisted of CD4+ or CD8+ T cells sorted from blood, obtained in a trial of the OX40 agonist ivuxolimab. These receptors were taken from an adult with an advanced solid tumor such as melanoma, head and neck, liver or kidney cancer.

V is TRBV19 and J is TRBJ2-2, with 7 bases lining up with TRBD1. From germline, CDR1 is LNHDA and CDR2 SQIVND (reference sequence). V trimming: 5 bases; J trimming: 3 bases; junction bases outside the gene matches: 6. The CDR3 is 15 amino acids. CDR3 nucleotide sequence: TGTGCCAGTAGTGTAGGGGGCGAGTACACCGGGGAGCTGTTTTTT. This sequence encodes CASSVGGEYTGELFF.

The rearrangement joins TRBV11-1 to TRBJ1-1; D not resolved. Trimming pared 5 bases from V and 2 bases from J, leaving 9 bases between. The CDR3 covers 13 residues. Germline V CDR1 and CDR2: SGHAT, FQDESV (reference sequence). The CDR3 DNA reads TGTGCCAGCAGCGTCAGGAGAAACACTGAAGCTTTCTTT. Its translation: CASSVRRNTEAFF.

The chain combines TRBV9 with TRBJ2-3; 12 positions agree with TRBD2. V dropped 0 bases and J dropped 5; count of bases not matched to a gene: 7. The CDR3 is made up of 17 amino acids. Looked up from germline, CDR1 is SGDLS and CDR2 is YYNGEE. Written as DNA, the CDR3 is TGTGCCAGCAGCGTAGGAGCTAGCGGGGGGGCCAAAGATACGCAGTATTTT. Its translation is CASSVGASGGAKDTQYF.

The chain couples TRBV27 to TRBJ2-7; a weak D match, TRBD2 (5 bases). The ends were cut back, 0 bases at V and 5 bases at J, with 11 bases in the middle. This CDR3 has 14 residues. The germline gives CDR1 MNHEY, CDR2 SMNVEV (reference sequence). The CDR3 sequence: CASSLSRTRDEQYF. The CDR3 bases are TGTGCCAGCAGTTTATCCAGAACGCGGGACGAGCAGTACTTC.

The gene calls are TRBV5-1 and TRBJ1-1, with D unclear. This CDR3 comprises 12 residues. V lost 1 base, J lost 6 bases, and 7 bases lay in between. Germline V gives CDR1 SGHRS, CDR2 YFSETQ. CDR3 sequence reads: CASSLLGSEAFF. The DNA for the CDR3 is TGCGCCAGCAGCTTGCTCGGGTCTGAAGCTTTCTTT.

This clone was detected only a few times. The chain uses TRBV2 and TRBJ1-6, with 7 bases that match TRBD1. J gave up 15 bases and V 4 bases, and 12 bases lay outside the gene matches. Germline loops: CDR1 SNHLY, CDR2 FYNNEI. This CDR3 is 14 amino acids long. Here the CDR3 reads CASSGGTAQGRLHF. CDR3 DNA sequence: TGTGCCAGCAGTGGAGGGACAGCACAGGGTCGCCTCCACTTT.

The chain joins TRBV30 to TRBJ2-7; tentatively, D is TRBD2 (6 bases). The CDR3 spans 13 residues. The V end lost 3 bases, the J end lost 5 bases, and 14 bases lay between the germline ends. Germline V gene sequence: CDR1 GTSNPN, CDR2 SVGIG (reference sequence). CDR3 sequence reads: CAWSPPGLHEQYF. CDR3 sequence (DNA): TGTGCCTGGAGCCCCCCGGGACTCCACGAGCAGTACTTC.

This clone was seen more than once but under ten times. The rearrangement joins TRBV9 to TRBJ2-1, with TRBD2 matching 10 bases. The CDR3 spans 16 residues. V lost 0 bases to trimming and J lost 4 bases; unmatched junction nucleotides: 4. Germline CDR1 and CDR2: SGDLS and YYNGEE. CDR3 coding DNA: TGTGCCAGCAGCGTAGAGGGAGCGGGAGGGTACAATGAGCAGTTCTTC. Translation gives CASSVEGAGGYNEQFF.

The chain joins TRBV19 to TRBJ2-2; tentatively, D is TRBD1 (6 bases). CDR3 size: 16 residues. Germline V gene data show CDR1 as LNHDA and CDR2 as SQIVND (reference sequence). V lost 5 bases and J 4 bases, leaving 17 bases between the germline ends. As DNA, the CDR3 is TGTGCCAGTAGTCCGCGGACAGCTTCGAGCACCGGGGAGCTGTTTTTT. Its protein is CASSPRTASSTGELFF.

The chain combines TRBV12-5 with TRBJ2-5, with 11 bases that match TRBD1. J was trimmed by 4 bases and V by 5 bases; bases with no gene match: 3. CDR1 is LGHNT, CDR2 FRNRAP, per germline. This CDR3 comprises 14 residues. CDR3 coding DNA: TGTGCTAGTGGTAAGGGACAGGGGGGAGAGACCCAGTACTTC. Protein: CASGKGQGGETQYF.

This clone was seen more than once but under ten times. The same CDR3 also results from other DNA sequences found in this sample. The chain uses TRBV4-3 and TRBJ2-3; the D is unclear. The CDR3 contains 13 residues. The germline CDR1 and CDR2 sequences are LGHNA and YSLEER. Trimming left V 1 base short and J 1 base short, with 3 bases between. CDR3 sequence: CASSQGRTDTQYF. CDR3 nucleotides: TGCGCCAGCAGCCAAGGACGCACAGATACGCAGTATTTT.

J is TRBJ1-4 and V is TRBV18, with 7 bases identical to TRBD1. Germline CDR1 KGHSH, CDR2 LQKENI. The CDR3 is made up of 13 amino acids. V shed 4 bases, J shed 7 bases, and the junction held 3 bases outside the gene matches. The CDR3: CASSQDRAEKLFF. The CDR3 coding sequence is TGTGCCAGCTCACAAGACAGGGCTGAAAAACTGTTTTTT.

This clone was found a few times. The chain carries TRBV12-5 and TRBJ2-5; D possibly matches TRBD1 or TRBD2 (5 bases each). CDR1 LGHNT and CDR2 FRNRAP come from the germline V gene. The CDR3 runs 14 residues. Trimming cost V 7 bases and J 0 bases, with 12 bases left between them. The CDR3 bases are TGTGCTAGTGCCCCCGGGGCTTACCAAGAGACCCAGTACTTC. Amino acids: CASAPGAYQETQYF.

The chain couples TRBV25-1 to TRBJ1-4; D not resolved. This CDR3 comprises 15 residues. Germline values: CDR1 MGHDK, CDR2 SYGVNS. Trimming stripped 2 bases from V and 0 bases from J, with 7 bases between. CDR3 loop: CASSEGRATNEKLFF. In DNA, the CDR3 is TGTGCCAGCAGTGAAGGTCGTGCAACTAATGAAAAACTGTTTTTT.

The rearrangement uses TRBV18 and TRBJ1-1; D not resolved. The CDR3 contains 13 residues. CDR1 KGHSH and CDR2 LQKENI come from the germline V gene. V was cut by 2 bases and J by 3 bases, with 7 bases left in between. The CDR3 loop is CASSPNSHTEAFF. Here the CDR3 DNA reads TGTGCCAGCTCACCAAACAGTCACACTGAAGCTTTCTTT.

The gene calls are TRBV28 and TRBJ2-3; 12 bases align to TRBD2. The CDR3 totals 15 residues. V shed 5 bases and J 6 bases; nucleotides not matched to a gene: 6. CDR1 is MDHEN, CDR2 SYDVKM, per germline. DNA of the CDR3: TGTGCCAGCAGTACCCCTAGCGGGGGGGCGGATACGCAGTATTTT. It codes for CASSTPSGGADTQYF. Together with reference TRBV28 and TRBJ2-3, the CDR3 gives the full variable domain: DVKVTQSSRYLVKRTGEKVFLECVQDMDHENMFWYRQDPGLGLRLIYFSYDVKMKEKGDIPEGYSVSREKKERFSLILESASTNQTSMYLCASSTPSGGADTQYFGPGTRLTVL.

The V call is TRBV7-2, the J call TRBJ2-2; TRBD1 might be the D (5 bases). V was trimmed by 2 bases and J by 7 bases, leaving 11 bases between them. The CDR3 extends over 14 amino acids. From germline, CDR1 is SGHTA and CDR2 FQGNSA. The CDR3 bases are TGTGCCAGCAGCTTAAAGGGGTCGGGCGGGGAGCTGTTTTTT. Translated, it gives CASSLKGSGGELFF.

This rearrangement joins TRBV11-2 to TRBJ2-1; TRBD2 matches 16 bases. CDR1 is SGHAT and CDR2 is FQNNGV in the germline V gene. The CDR3 runs 19 residues. Trimming at V came to 1 base and at J to 6 bases, leaving 9 bases not matched to a gene. The CDR3 region has the DNA TGTGCCAGCAGCTTAGCTCCGGGACTAGCGGGAGGGCCCTCCAATGAGCAGTTCTTC. Protein product: CASSLAPGLAGGPSNEQFF.

This clone was counted once. V usage is TRBV6-5 and J usage is TRBJ2-1; 7 bases are a match to TRBD2. V lost 6 bases and J lost 4; bases outside the gene matches: 3. CDR3 length: 13 amino acids. Germline V gene lookup returns CDR1 MNHEY and CDR2 SVGAGI. Written as DNA, the CDR3 is TGTGCCAGCAGGACTAGCCAATACAATGAGCAGTTCTTC. Amino acid sequence: CASRTSQYNEQFF.

The chain links TRBV7-9 to TRBJ2-3, with TRBD1 matching 11 bases. CDR3 length: 15 residues. Germline V gene data show CDR1 as SEHNR and CDR2 as FQNEAQ (reference sequence). Germline trimming cut 3 bases from V and 5 bases from J; bases unmatched to any gene: 4. The CDR3: CASSLGQGGGDTQYF. In DNA, the CDR3 is TGTGCCAGCAGCTTGGGACAGGGGGGCGGAGATACGCAGTATTTT.